The 29 T cell receptor beta chains in this list originate from one sample, sequenced in a study of blood T cell repertoires in COVID-19. The protocol was immunoSEQ multiplex PCR, while the TCRdb copy is restricted to in-frame clones and leaves out a portion. The sample has approximately 300,000 clones, roughly 91% seen once. Sequencing input: peripheral blood. The receptor set was obtained from a man younger than 45 with acute or convalescent COVID-19.

The J gene is TRBJ2-5, the V gene TRBV28; weak D call: TRBD1 (6 bases). There are 12 residues in the CDR3. CDR1 MDHEN and CDR2 SYDVKM come from the germline V gene. Trimming cost V 5 bases and J 7 bases, with 11 bases left between them. The CDR3 region is CASSKQGWTQYF. CDR3 bases: TGTGCCAGCAGTAAACAGGGATGGACCCAGTACTTC.

The J gene is TRBJ2-1, the V gene TRBV7-9; D is possibly TRBD2 (5 bases). Germline V gives CDR1 SEHNR, CDR2 FQNEAQ (reference sequence). This CDR3 region has 13 residues. V was shortened by 3 bases and J by 8 bases, with 11 bases between the two germline ends. The CDR3 nucleotides are TGTGCCAGCAGCTTGGAGGAGATCGATGAGCAGTTCTTC. Protein product: CASSLEEIDEQFF.

This clone was seen a single time. The V and J genes are TRBV6-5 and TRBJ1-2; 7 bases match TRBD1. The CDR3 covers 14 residues. Unmatched junction bases numbered 4, after V lost 6 bases and J lost 0 bases. Germline V gene lookup returns CDR1 MNHEY and CDR2 SVGAGI. The chain's CDR3 is CASSRDSSNYGYTF. The CDR3 coding sequence is TGTGCCAGCAGCCGGGACAGTTCTAACTATGGCTACACCTTC.

This clone was seen a single time. J is TRBJ1-6 and V is TRBV25-1, with 8 bases identical to TRBD1. The V segment lost 4 bases and the J segment 5 bases; nucleotides outside the gene matches: 7. The CDR3 contains 16 residues. Germline V gives CDR1 MGHDK, CDR2 SYGVNS. The CDR3 here is CASSGYGQGDNSPLHF. The CDR3 DNA reads TGTGCCAGCAGTGGATACGGACAGGGTGATAATTCACCCCTCCACTTT.

J is TRBJ2-2 and V is TRBV5-1; TRBD1 matches 7 bases. This CDR3 comprises 15 residues. The germline gives CDR1 SGHRS, CDR2 YFSETQ. V dropped 0 bases and J dropped 5; count of bases not matched to a gene: 4. The CDR3 DNA reads TGCGCCAGCAGCTTGGGGGACAGCACTACCGGGGAGCTGTTTTTT. Translating it yields CASSLGDSTTGELFF.

The V gene is TRBV30, the J gene TRBJ1-5, with 7 bases lining up with TRBD1. Germline loops: CDR1 GTSNPN, CDR2 SVGIG (reference sequence). Trimming took 4 bases from V and 2 from J; bases not matched to a gene: 8. The CDR3 is 15 amino acids. CDR3 region: CAWKQGSERNQPQHF. As DNA, the CDR3 is TGTGCCTGGAAACAGGGGTCGGAACGCAATCAGCCCCAGCATTTT. The whole variable domain, filled in from reference TRBV30 and TRBJ1-5, reads SQTIHQWPATLVQPVGSPLSLECTVEGTSNPNLYWYRQAAGRGLQLLFYSVGIGQISSEVPQNLSASRPQDRQFILSSKKLLLSDSGFYLCAWKQGSERNQPQHFGDGTRLSIL.

The chain couples TRBV6-1 to TRBJ2-1; 9 bases are shared with TRBD2. J gave up 10 bases and V 3 bases, and 13 bases lay outside the gene matches. The CDR3 is 16 residues long. Germline CDR1 MNHNS, CDR2 SASEGT. The CDR3 is CASSEGQGGRAREQFF. The CDR3 coding sequence is TGTGCCAGCAGTGAGGGACAAGGCGGGAGGGCCCGGGAGCAGTTCTTC.

V usage is TRBV9 and J usage is TRBJ1-5; 10 bases line up with TRBD1. The CDR3 is made up of 14 amino acids. CDR1 is SGDLS, CDR2 YYNGEE, per germline. Unmatched junction bases numbered 2, after V lost 3 bases and J lost 5 bases. The DNA for the CDR3 is TGTGCCAGCAGCGCCGGGACAGGGGATCAGCCCCAGCATTTT. As protein: CASSAGTGDQPQHF.

The V call is TRBV27, the J call TRBJ1-2; 8 positions match TRBD1. Per the germline V gene, CDR1 is MNHEY and CDR2 is SMNVEV (reference sequence). Unmatched junction bases numbered 7, after V lost 6 bases and J lost 4 bases. This CDR3 spans 14 amino acids. This CDR3 reads CASSPPGQVYGYTF. In nucleotides, the CDR3 is TGTGCCAGCAGCCCTCCGGGACAGGTCTATGGCTACACCTTC.

The chain uses TRBV28 and TRBJ1-2; TRBD1 agrees at 9 bases. CDR3 size: 16 residues. Looked up from germline, CDR1 is MDHEN and CDR2 is SYDVKM. After removal of 5 bases from V and 3 bases from J, the junction contained 10 bases not matched to a gene. The CDR3 region has the DNA TGTGCCAGCAGTCTTACAGGGGGCGCTTTTGACTATGGCTACACCTTC. It specifies CASSLTGGAFDYGYTF.

The rearrangement uses TRBV28 and TRBJ2-3, with TRBD1 matching 10 bases. CDR1 is MDHEN and CDR2 is SYDVKM in the germline V gene. CDR3 length: 15 amino acids. V was clipped by 5 bases and J by 1 base; unmatched bases: 3. CDR3 bases: TGTGCCAGCAGTGACAGGGGGCGGGGCACAGATACGCAGTATTTT. Its protein product is CASSDRGRGTDTQYF.

The rearrangement joins TRBV28 to TRBJ1-6; tentatively, D is TRBD1 (6 bases). V shed 6 bases and J shed 7 bases, with 16 bases lying between them. The CDR3 length is 15 residues. The germline CDR1 and CDR2 sequences are MDHEN and SYDVKM. The CDR3 reads CASRQRQARNSPLHF. DNA for the CDR3: TGTGCCAGCAGACAGAGACAGGCCAGAAATTCACCCCTCCACTTT.

V is TRBV7-6 and J is TRBJ2-7; TRBD2 matches at 8 bases. The germline gives CDR1 SGHVS, CDR2 FNYEAQ. The CDR3 covers 15 residues. V lost 5 bases and J lost 3; bases outside the gene matches: 9. The CDR3 reads CASSARSGGFYEQYF. CDR3 DNA: TGTGCCAGCAGCGCGAGGAGCGGGGGTTTCTACGAGCAGTACTTC.

V gene TRBV29-1 combines with J gene TRBJ1-1; tentatively, D is TRBD1 (5 bases). Trimming shortened V by 3 bases and J by 5 bases, and 13 bases separated the two germline ends. The CDR3 is 13 amino acids. Germline lookup yields CDR1 SQVTM and CDR2 ANQGSEA. CDR3 sequence (DNA): TGCAGCGTTGACCCCATCGCAGGGACTGAAGCTTTCTTT. It encodes CSVDPIAGTEAFF. The complete variable domain, with remaining parts taken from reference TRBV29-1 and TRBJ1-1, reads SAVISQKPSRDICQRGTSLTIQCQVDSQVTMMFWYRQQPGQSLTLIATANQGSEATYESGFVIDKFPISRPNLTFSTLTVSNMSPEDSSIYLCSVDPIAGTEAFFGQGTRLTVV.

J is TRBJ2-7 and V is TRBV27; possibly TRBD2 for D (6 bases). CDR3 size: 15 residues. Per germline, CDR1 MNHEY and CDR2 SMNVEV (reference sequence). The V end was cut by 5 bases, the J end by 6 bases, with 20 bases between. CDR3 residues: CASSPRGRSSSEQYF. DNA for the CDR3: TGTGCCAGCAGTCCGCGGGGTCGTAGTTCTAGCGAGCAGTACTTC.

The chain is built from TRBV28 and TRBJ1-6, with 7 bases lining up with TRBD1. The trim removed 6 bases at V and 9 bases at J, leaving 5 bases unmatched. The CDR3 totals 13 residues. Germline V gene data show CDR1 as MDHEN and CDR2 as SYDVKM. DNA for the CDR3: TGTGCCAGCAGGACCAGGGGGAGTTCACCCCTCCACTTT. It is translated as CASRTRGSSPLHF.

The V gene is TRBV5-5, the J gene TRBJ1-2; TRBD1 agrees at 7 bases. V lost 2 bases, J lost 11 bases, and 9 bases stayed unmatched. This CDR3 region has 13 residues. In germline, CDR1 is SGHKS, CDR2 YYEKEE (reference sequence). CDR3 sequence reads: CASSLRDSRGYTF. Here the CDR3 DNA reads TGTGCCAGCAGCTTAAGGGACAGCCGAGGGTACACCTTC.

This chain uses TRBV5-1 with TRBJ2-5; 11 bases are shared with TRBD2. The CDR3 length is 18 residues. Germline CDR1 is SGHRS and CDR2 is YFSETQ. Unmatched junction bases numbered 10, after V lost 3 bases and J lost 0 bases. The CDR3 spells CASSSGGLAGPYQETQYF. For the CDR3, the DNA is TGCGCCAGCAGCTCGGGAGGACTAGCGGGCCCCTACCAAGAGACCCAGTACTTC.

The chain links TRBV5-1 to TRBJ1-6; 10 bases line up with TRBD1. CDR1 is SGHRS, CDR2 YFSETQ, per germline. Trimming at V came to 4 bases and at J to 4 bases, leaving 5 bases not matched to a gene. The CDR3 loop spans 16 amino acids. The CDR3 reads CASSLKGQGYNSPLHF. For the CDR3, the DNA is TGCGCCAGCAGCCTAAAGGGACAGGGGTATAATTCACCCCTCCACTTT.

This clone has only a few counts. This chain joins TRBV7-9 and TRBJ2-1; tentatively, D is TRBD2 (6 bases). V dropped 0 bases and J dropped 0 bases, with 15 bases sitting between them. Germline assignment: CDR1 SEHNR and CDR2 FQNEAQ (reference sequence). The CDR3 spans 18 residues. The CDR3 region has the DNA TGTGCCAGCAGCTTAGCCGCTGGCGGGATCAGCTCCTACAATGAGCAGTTCTTC. Its protein product is CASSLAAGGISSYNEQFF.

The gene calls are TRBV7-8 and TRBJ1-1; tentative D call: TRBD1 (5 bases). V dropped 0 bases and J dropped 8 bases, with 10 bases sitting between them. This CDR3 comprises 13 residues. Germline V gives CDR1 SGHVS, CDR2 FQNEAQ. The CDR3 protein is CASSLAGQLEAFF. The CDR3 DNA is TGTGCCAGCAGCTTAGCGGGGCAGTTGGAAGCTTTCTTT.

CDR3: CASGENPNYGYTF. The CDR3 nucleotides read TGTGCCAGCGGAGAAAATCCTAACTATGGCTACACCTTC. The chain carries TRBV28 and TRBJ1-2; unclear D gene. There are 13 residues in the CDR3. The V end lost 8 bases, the J end lost 0 bases, and 10 bases lay between the germline ends. Germline values: CDR1 MDHEN, CDR2 SYDVKM.

The chain recombines TRBV6-5 with TRBJ2-3; D not resolved. The germline V and J ends were trimmed by 6 bases and 10 bases, with 14 bases remaining between them. This CDR3 contains 12 residues. Germline assignment: CDR1 MNHEY and CDR2 SVGAGI. In DNA form, the CDR3 reads TGTGCCAGCAGCGACCCCCGGAGAGCGCAGTATTTT. Translating gives CASSDPRRAQYF.

The rearrangement uses TRBV7-8 and TRBJ2-5; 10 bases are a match to TRBD2. The V and J ends lost 1 base and 2 bases, in that order; junction bases with no gene match: 4. In germline, CDR1 is SGHVS, CDR2 FQNEAQ. The CDR3 extends over 16 amino acids. DNA for the CDR3: TGTGCCAGCAGCTTAGGGCTAGCGGGGGATCAAGAGACCCAGTACTTC. Translation gives CASSLGLAGDQETQYF.

This chain links TRBV27 with TRBJ2-5, with TRBD2 matching 9 bases. V lost 8 bases to trimming and J lost 5 bases; unmatched junction nucleotides: 6. The CDR3 extends over 13 amino acids. Germline V CDR1 and CDR2: MNHEY, SMNVEV (reference sequence). CDR3 loop: CASSPSGVETQYF. CDR3 DNA sequence: TGTGCCAGCTCCCCTAGCGGGGTGGAGACCCAGTACTTC.

The chain links TRBV28 to TRBJ2-1; 7 nucleotides agree with TRBD2. The CDR3 is made up of 15 amino acids. V shed 2 bases, J shed 4 bases, and the junction held 5 bases outside the gene matches. The germline V gene encodes CDR1 MDHEN and CDR2 SYDVKM. The CDR3 region is CASSLAGEGYNEQFF. CDR3 DNA: TGTGCCAGCAGTTTAGCGGGGGAGGGGTACAATGAGCAGTTCTTC.

The chain has TRBV7-2 and TRBJ1-2; no clear D. Trimming cost V 5 bases and J 8 bases, with 15 bases left between them. CDR1 SGHTA and CDR2 FQGNSA come from the germline V gene. The CDR3 contains 13 residues. In DNA, the CDR3 is TGTGCCAGCAGCGCCTCGGGAGGAAACGGCTACACCTTC. Translation gives CASSASGGNGYTF.

The gene calls are TRBV5-1 and TRBJ2-3, with 7 bases lining up with TRBD2. From germline, CDR1 is SGHRS and CDR2 YFSETQ. This CDR3 is 14 amino acids long. With V trimmed by 6 bases and J by 4 bases, 8 bases remained unmatched. The CDR3 sequence: CASNRREVADTQYF. Written as DNA, the CDR3 is TGCGCCAGCAACCGACGGGAGGTCGCAGATACGCAGTATTTT.

The rearrangement uses TRBV16 and TRBJ2-2, with no clear D. The germline V and J ends were trimmed by 0 bases and 6 bases, with 14 bases remaining between them. CDR3 size: 16 residues. Germline CDR1 reads KGHSY; CDR2 reads FQNENV. CDR3 in DNA: TGTGCCAGCAGCCAATCGCCCGGTCCGAGGTCCGGGGAGCTGTTTTTT. Protein: CASSQSPGPRSGELFF.